These 17 T cell receptor beta chains originate from one sample sequenced in a study of T-cell reconstitution after alpha-beta-depleted transplantation in children. Researchers prepared the TCRbeta library using unique molecular identifiers, the study reports. TCRdb recomputed calls from the PCR reads with MiXCR, one row per CDR3 protein. Among around 420,000 distinct CDR3 sequences listed, 15% to 20% were seen once. The specimen comprised PBMCs, mostly from graft donor cells, sampled 360 days after TCRalphabeta/CD19-depleted stem cell transplant. These receptor sequences come from a boy under two years old who had a stem cell transplant for Wiskott-Aldrich syndrome, so the T cells may come from the graft donor.

This clonotype has more than one count but fewer than ten. The chain combines TRBV3-1 with TRBJ1-1, with D possibly being TRBD1 (6 bases). Germline V CDR1 and CDR2: LGHDT, YNNKEL (reference sequence). V gave up 4 bases and J gave up 4 bases, with 10 bases separating them. The CDR3 consists of 13 residues. The CDR3 region has the DNA TGTGCCAGCAGCCTTCCCAGGGGCACTGAAGCTTTCTTT. Its translation: CASSLPRGTEAFF.

The rearrangement links TRBV2 to TRBJ2-7; D gene unclear. Trimming took 5 bases from V and 3 from J, leaving 8 bases between them. Germline V CDR1 and CDR2: SNHLY, FYNNEI. The CDR3 is 12 residues long. The CDR3 sequence: CASSYRYYEQYF. Written as DNA, the CDR3 is TGTGCCAGCAGTTATCGTTACTACGAGCAGTACTTC.

This clonotype was observed a handful of times. CDR3 DNA sequence: TGTGCCAGCAGTTACAAGGGGAGGGTAGAGACCCAGTACTTC. This gives the protein CASSYKGRVETQYF. The rearrangement joins TRBV6-5 to TRBJ2-5; 7 bases agree with TRBD2. Looked up from germline, CDR1 is MNHEY and CDR2 is SVGAGI. The CDR3 spans 14 residues. V was clipped by 2 bases and J by 4 bases; unmatched bases: 4.

The chain joins TRBV4-1 to TRBJ2-7, with 9 bases that match TRBD1. The junction had 5 bases not matched to a gene; V was cut back by 1 base and J by 1 base. The CDR3 is 16 residues long. Germline V gives CDR1 MGHRA, CDR2 YSYEKL. The CDR3 loop is CASSQGAGTGSYEQYF. The CDR3 nucleotides are TGCGCCAGCAGCCAAGGTGCCGGGACAGGGTCCTACGAGCAGTACTTC.

The rearrangement uses TRBV5-5 and TRBJ2-7; D might be TRBD1 (6 bases). Germline V CDR1 and CDR2: SGHKS, YYEKEE (reference sequence). V dropped 3 bases and J dropped 4 bases, with 17 bases sitting between them. This CDR3 comprises 15 residues. The CDR3 here is CASSSTGNLLYEQYF. The CDR3 bases are TGTGCCAGCAGCTCCACAGGGAATCTCCTATACGAGCAGTACTTC.

This chain uses TRBV12-3 or TRBV12-4 with TRBJ2-5; a possible D gene is TRBD2 (6 bases). The germline V and J ends were trimmed by 3 bases and 4 bases, with 12 bases remaining between them. The CDR3 spans 14 residues. The CDR3 here is CASSLFAGRETQYF. CDR3 sequence (DNA): TGTGCCAGCAGTTTGTTTGCGGGAAGAGAGACCCAGTACTTC.

This clonotype has just a few counts. The V call is TRBV20-1, the J call TRBJ2-3, with D unclear. With 3 bases removed from V and 7 bases from J, the gap between germline ends came to 5 bases. The germline CDR1 and CDR2 sequences are DFQATT and SNEGSKA (reference sequence). The CDR3 has 10 amino acids. CDR3 sequence: CSARGYTQYF. The CDR3 DNA reads TGCAGTGCTAGGGGTTATACGCAGTATTTT.

The CDR3 is CASSLGLARELFF. In DNA form, the CDR3 reads TGCGCCAGCAGCCTGGGACTAGCGCGGGAGCTGTTTTTT. The J gene is TRBJ2-2, the V gene TRBV5-1; TRBD2 matches at 10 bases. Germline V gene sequence: CDR1 SGHRS, CDR2 YFSETQ. The CDR3 length is 13 residues. Trimming at V came to 4 bases and at J to 9 bases, leaving 3 bases not matched to a gene.

This chain uses TRBV7-9 with TRBJ2-3; 14 nucleotides agree with TRBD2. J gave up 7 bases and V 3 bases, and 3 bases lay outside the gene matches. This CDR3 comprises 15 residues. CDR1 SEHNR and CDR2 FQNEAQ come from the germline V gene (reference sequence). As DNA, the CDR3 is TGTGCCAGCAGCTTGACTAGCGGGGGGGCGCATACGCAGTATTTT. This sequence encodes CASSLTSGGAHTQYF.

This clonotype was counted a few times. The chain employs TRBV28 and TRBJ2-4; D not certain. V was trimmed by 3 bases and J by 0 bases, leaving 6 bases between them. The CDR3 spans 14 residues. Per the germline V gene, CDR1 is MDHEN and CDR2 is SYDVKM. The CDR3 bases are TGTGCCAGCAGTTTGGATCGAGCCAAAAACATTCAGTACTTC. Amino acid sequence: CASSLDRAKNIQYF.

J is TRBJ2-1 and V is TRBV7-9, with TRBD2 matching 7 bases. The CDR3 contains 17 residues. With 2 bases clipped from V and 3 bases from J, the junction kept 10 bases outside the gene matches. Per germline, CDR1 SEHNR and CDR2 FQNEAQ (reference sequence). In DNA, the CDR3 is TGTGCCAGCAGCTTAAGGTCCATGCGGGAGCACTACAATGAGCAGTTCTTC. Translation gives CASSLRSMREHYNEQFF.

The rearrangement links TRBV12-3 or TRBV12-4 to TRBJ2-3, with 7 bases fitting TRBD2. This CDR3 comprises 14 residues. J was trimmed by 5 bases and V by 3 bases; bases with no gene match: 5. CDR3 protein: CASSFEGLLDTQYF. The CDR3 coding sequence is TGTGCCAGCAGTTTCGAGGGACTACTAGATACGCAGTATTTT.

The rearrangement joins TRBV28 to TRBJ2-7, with 12 nucleotides matching TRBD1. This CDR3 is built from 15 residues. Germline V gene data show CDR1 as MDHEN and CDR2 as SYDVKM. Losses at the gene ends were 8 bases for V and 7 bases for J; bases not matched to a gene: 12. The CDR3 loop reads CASVFGTGGLGEQYF. Written as DNA, the CDR3 is TGTGCCAGCGTCTTCGGGACAGGGGGCTTGGGGGAGCAGTACTTC.

This chain joins TRBV20-1 and TRBJ2-5; D is possibly TRBD2 (6 bases). Germline values: CDR1 DFQATT, CDR2 SNEGSKA (reference sequence). V gave up 6 bases and J gave up 2 bases, with 16 bases separating them. This CDR3 is built from 14 residues. The CDR3 DNA reads TGCAGTGCCTCCCGTTGGGGGGAGCAAGAGACCCAGTACTTC. Residues: CSASRWGEQETQYF.

This rearrangement joins TRBV19 to TRBJ1-5; D is ambiguous. V was pared by 2 bases and J by 0 bases, with 8 bases between. CDR3 length equals 15 residues. Germline V gene sequence: CDR1 LNHDA, CDR2 SQIVND (reference sequence). In DNA form, the CDR3 reads TGTGCCAGTAGTATATGGCACCTTAGCAATCAGCCCCAGCATTTT. Translation gives CASSIWHLSNQPQHF.

This clonotype was seen only a few times. The J gene is TRBJ2-3, the V gene TRBV24-1, with a possible D match to TRBD1 (6 bases). The germline V gene has CDR1 KGHDR and CDR2 SFDVKD. Trimming took 7 bases from V and 4 from J, leaving 20 bases between them. The CDR3 has 16 residues. This CDR3 reads CATSGWTADTPDTQYF. The CDR3 DNA sequence: TGTGCCACCAGCGGGTGGACAGCCGATACTCCAGATACGCAGTATTTT.

DNA for the CDR3: TGCAGTGCTAGAGATACAGGACTAGCGGGAGGGAATGAGCAGTTCTTC. Amino acids: CSARDTGLAGGNEQFF. V usage is TRBV20-1 and J usage is TRBJ2-1; 15 nucleotides align to TRBD2. The CDR3 totals 16 residues. J was trimmed by 7 bases and V by 0 bases; bases with no gene match: 4. Germline CDR1 DFQATT, CDR2 SNEGSKA (reference sequence).